This TCR beta chain was captured in a study of blood T cells in healthy people across ages. Study observations and caveats: Whereas aged donors had fewer naive CD4+ cells, long-lived donors had more of them and higher diversity.

V trimming: 4 bases; J trimming: 9 bases; junction bases outside the gene matches: 10. The CDR3 is 15 residues long. Germline V lookup: CDR1 DFQATT, CDR2 SNEGSKA (reference sequence). To note about this clonotype: Its specificity is unknown.

A second PCR of 7 to 11 cycles used a sample-barcoded 5' primer and a J-beta primer mix. Per sample, CDR3-containing paired-end reads numbered at least 3 million. Via MiXCR, TCRdb re-called the 5' RACE reads, giving one row per CDR3 protein. The repertoire holds approximately 700,000 distinct CDR3 sequences, with about 30% as singletons. The receptor's source is a woman of 80 years or more in good health. This chain joins TRBV20-1 and TRBJ2-1, with 12 positions matching TRBD2. Specimen: blood. The CDR3 DNA follows: TGCAGTGCTATCAAACCTAGCGGGAGGGCCATTGAGCAGTTCTTC. Amino acid sequence: CSAIKPSGRAIEQFF.